This T cell receptor (beta chain) was captured by sequencing in a study of human T cells and chemical hapten exposure. Across the study: TCR yields differed between samples (mainly from small differences in pooled library volume).

This clonotype was observed a few times. Germline V gene sequence: CDR1 SGHAT, CDR2 FQNNGV. The V end was cut by 4 bases, the J end by 7 bases, with 10 bases between. The CDR3 sequence is 13 residues long. TCRdb processed the 5' RACE reads anew with MiXCR; each CDR3 protein has one entry. The data show tens of thousands of distinct CDR3 sequences, about a sixth seen once. Total RNA was isolated from unfractionated whole blood. The receptor was derived from a female donor in good health. This sequence joins TRBV11-2 and TRBJ2-2; no firm D call. CDR3 amino acids: CASSSVRVGELFF. CDR3 bases: TGTGCCAGCAGCTCCGTCCGGGTCGGGGAGCTGTTTTTT. Using reference TRBV11-2 and TRBJ2-2 for the parts outside the CDR3, the full variable domain is EAGVAQSPRYKIIEKRQSVAFWCNPISGHATLYWYQQILGQGPKLLIQFQNNGVVDDSQLPKDRFSAERLKGVDSTLKIQPAKLEDSAVYLCASSSVRVGELFFGEGSRLTVL.